This T cell receptor (beta chain) stems from a study of T cell responses to AZD1222 COVID-19 vaccine. Study findings and constraints: Variant regions that are unmutated are reportedly the target of nearly half of spike-specific TCRs.

CDR3 length: 15 residues. Germline V CDR1 and CDR2: SGDLS, YYNGEE. V lost 4 bases, J lost 6 bases, and 11 bases stayed unmatched. To note about this clone: The antigen remains undetermined.

Using immunoSEQ multiplex PCR, the repertoire was profiled, and TCRdb retains in-frame clones only, with some absent. The sample has about 110,000 clones, roughly nine tenths seen once; the top ten hold about 40%. V usage is TRBV9 and J usage is TRBJ2-7, with 9 bases fitting TRBD1. The clonotype originates from an adult who received the AZD1222 COVID-19 vaccine. Sample: peripheral blood, taken 28 days after the second AZD1222 dose. The CDR3 reads CASSPTQGAGVEQYF. Here the CDR3 DNA reads TGTGCCAGCAGCCCCACACAGGGGGCTGGGGTCGAGCAGTACTTC.